These 29 T cell receptor beta chains originate from one sample sequenced in a study of cytomegalovirus exposure and HLA in healthy donors. It was with 60 Vbeta and 13 Jbeta primers that the PCR ran. Profiling relied on immunoSEQ multiplex PCR, and the TCRdb table lists in-frame clones only, not all of them. The profile covers 95,000 to 150,000 clones, with about 70% appearing a single time and around 4.2% taken by the ten largest. The sequencing sample was made of PBMCs. The receptors derive from a woman aged 40 to 50 in good health and CMV-seronegative.

This clone was recorded once. J is TRBJ2-3 and V is TRBV9; 8 bases agree with TRBD1. Germline values: CDR1 SGDLS, CDR2 YYNGEE. CDR3 length: 14 amino acids. V gave up 2 bases and J gave up 3 bases; unmatched junction bases: 2. CDR3: CASSVQGATDTQYF. CDR3 DNA sequence: TGTGCCAGCAGCGTCCAGGGGGCAACAGATACGCAGTATTTT. Filled out from reference TRBV9 and TRBJ2-3, the complete variable domain reads DSGVTQTPKHLITATGQRVTLRCSPRSGDLSVYWYQQSLDQGLQFLIQYYNGEERAKGNILERFSAQQFPDLHSELNLSSLELGDSALYFCASSVQGATDTQYFGPGTRLTVL.

This clone was seen only a few times. The rearrangement joins TRBV4-1 to TRBJ2-7; 7 bases are a match to TRBD1. The V gene's germline CDR1 is MGHRA and CDR2 YSYEKL. The CDR3 is 15 residues long. The V segment lost 0 bases and the J segment 4 bases; nucleotides outside the gene matches: 6. The chain's CDR3 is CASSQDRGRHYEQYF. CDR3 bases: TGCGCCAGCAGCCAAGATAGGGGGCGTCATTACGAGCAGTACTTC.

The chain couples TRBV4-3 to TRBJ1-4; weak D call: TRBD1 (5 bases). The V gene lost 0 bases and the J gene lost 7 bases, with 12 bases spanning the gap. Germline CDR1 and CDR2: LGHNA and YSLEER. CDR3 length: 15 amino acids. The DNA of the CDR3 is TGCGCCAGCAGCCAAGATGTGCAGGGTACTGAAAAACTGTTTTTT. Its protein is CASSQDVQGTEKLFF.

The gene calls are TRBV7-9 and TRBJ2-6; D remains ambiguous. Looked up from germline, CDR1 is SEHNR and CDR2 is FQNEAQ (reference sequence). With 3 bases removed from V and 0 bases from J, the gap between germline ends came to 3 bases. The CDR3 totals 14 residues. CDR3 region: CASSFGSGANVLTF. Written as DNA, the CDR3 is TGTGCCAGCAGCTTCGGCTCTGGGGCCAACGTCCTGACTTTC.

The V and J genes are TRBV4-3 and TRBJ2-7, with TRBD1 as a possible D gene (6 bases). V lost 1 base, J lost 3 bases, and 13 bases lay in between. Germline values: CDR1 LGHNA, CDR2 YSLEER. There are 15 residues in the CDR3. In DNA form, the CDR3 reads TGCGCCAGCAGCCAAGGTACAGGGAGTGGCTACGAGCAGTACTTC. Its translation is CASSQGTGSGYEQYF.

V and J are TRBV6-1 and TRBJ2-5, with 10 bases lining up with TRBD2. The CDR3 loop spans 13 amino acids. CDR1 is MNHNS, CDR2 SASEGT, per germline. J was trimmed by 5 bases and V by 8 bases; bases with no gene match: 5. The CDR3 protein is CASGSGGSETQYF. As DNA, the CDR3 is TGTGCCAGCGGTAGCGGGGGGAGCGAGACCCAGTACTTC.

In this sample, this clone turned up a few times. The chain uses TRBV6-1 and TRBJ1-6; 7 positions match TRBD1. V lost 4 bases, J lost 7 bases, and 4 bases stayed unmatched. The CDR3 runs 14 residues. The V gene's germline CDR1 is MNHNS and CDR2 SASEGT. The CDR3: CASSGGTENSPLHF. As DNA, the CDR3 is TGTGCCAGCAGTGGTGGGACAGAAAATTCACCCCTCCACTTT.

The chain is built from TRBV7-3 and TRBJ2-1; TRBD2 aligns across 7 bases. V was clipped by 5 bases and J by 7 bases; unmatched bases: 8. CDR1 is SGHTA, CDR2 FQGTGA, per germline. CDR3 length: 14 amino acids. The CDR3 nucleotides read TGTGCCAGCAGCCGAGGGGACTATTCGAATGAGCAGTTCTTC. Translating gives CASSRGDYSNEQFF.

The rearrangement links TRBV6-5 to TRBJ2-7; TRBD1 might be the D (6 bases). V shed 0 bases and J shed 2 bases, with 14 bases lying between them. In germline, CDR1 is MNHEY, CDR2 SVGAGI. The CDR3 is 16 amino acids. This CDR3 is CASSYSPPAGAYEQYF. CDR3 sequence (DNA): TGTGCCAGCAGTTACTCACCCCCAGCAGGGGCCTACGAGCAGTACTTC.

The V gene is TRBV5-1, the J gene TRBJ2-1, with D perhaps TRBD1 (6 bases). The length of the CDR3 is 15 residues. Germline V gene lookup returns CDR1 SGHRS and CDR2 YFSETQ. The ends were cut back, 1 base at V and 6 bases at J, with 14 bases in the middle. The CDR3 coding sequence is TGCGCCAGCAGCTTGCCACAGGGCCCAATCAATGAGCAGTTCTTC. It is translated as CASSLPQGPINEQFF.

The V call is TRBV25-1, the J call TRBJ2-1, with D unclear. Germline V gene data show CDR1 as MGHDK and CDR2 as SYGVNS. The CDR3 contains 13 residues. V shed 3 bases and J shed 0 bases, with 3 bases lying between them. DNA for the CDR3: TGTGCCAGCAGTGATTACTCCTACAATGAGCAGTTCTTC. Translating it yields CASSDYSYNEQFF.

This clone was counted only a few times. J is TRBJ2-3 and V is TRBV5-1; D is possibly TRBD2 (6 bases). V was pared by 3 bases and J by 2 bases, with 13 bases between. Looked up from germline, CDR1 is SGHRS and CDR2 is YFSETQ. CDR3 length equals 15 residues. The CDR3 is CASSSRSGPTDTQYF. CDR3 DNA sequence: TGCGCCAGCAGCTCCCGTAGCGGACCCACAGATACGCAGTATTTT.

The genes are TRBV29-1 and TRBJ1-1; D perhaps matches TRBD1 (5 bases). V was pared by 4 bases and J by 3 bases, with 18 bases between. CDR1 is SQVTM, CDR2 ANQGSEA, per germline. The CDR3 covers 15 residues. The chain's CDR3 is CSVAPFGGEHTEAFF. The CDR3 DNA is TGCAGCGTTGCCCCCTTCGGGGGGGAGCACACTGAAGCTTTCTTT.

The rearrangement uses TRBV5-6 and TRBJ2-5; the D gene is possibly TRBD2 (5 bases). CDR1 and CDR2 from the germline V gene are SGHDT and YYEEEE. V shed 5 bases and J shed 1 base, with 21 bases lying between them. The CDR3 has 17 amino acids. In nucleotides, the CDR3 is TGTGCCAGCAGTTTTTCCCCAGGTGCTGGGAGCCAAGAGACCCAGTACTTC. Translated, it gives CASSFSPGAGSQETQYF.

CDR3 in amino acids: CASSYYRNSNYGYTF. The DNA for the CDR3 is TGTGCCAGCAGTTACTACAGGAATTCGAACTATGGCTACACCTTC. The V and J genes are TRBV5-4 and TRBJ1-2, with a weak D call TRBD1 (5 bases). CDR3 length equals 15 residues. V lost 5 bases and J 2 bases, leaving 16 bases between the germline ends. Looked up from germline, CDR1 is SGHNT and CDR2 is YYREEE (reference sequence).

The V call is TRBV2, the J call TRBJ1-2; a possible D gene is TRBD1 (5 bases). Trimming removed 4 bases from V and 2 bases from J, with 11 bases in between. Germline V gene sequence: CDR1 SNHLY, CDR2 FYNNEI. The CDR3 runs to 14 residues. CDR3 coding DNA: TGTGCCAGCAGTGTCGACAGCCCGAACTATGGCTACACCTTC. Its translation: CASSVDSPNYGYTF. The whole variable domain, filled in from reference TRBV2 and TRBJ1-2, reads EPEVTQTPSHQVTQMGQEVILRCVPISNHLYFYWYRQILGQKVEFLVSFYNNEISEKSEIFDDQFSVERPDGSNFTLKIRSTKLEDSAMYFCASSVDSPNYGYTFGSGTRLTVV.

The V gene is TRBV19, the J gene TRBJ2-2, with D perhaps matching TRBD1 (5 bases). Germline CDR1 LNHDA, CDR2 SQIVND (reference sequence). Deletions cut 7 bases from V and 1 base from J, with 10 bases between. This CDR3 has 14 residues. The CDR3: CASNPGKNTGELFF. Here the CDR3 DNA reads TGTGCCAGTAATCCAGGGAAGAACACCGGGGAGCTGTTTTTT.

The chain couples TRBV12-1 to TRBJ1-2; the table assigns TRBD1, which was not confirmed against the DNA. TRBV12-1 is annotated as a pseudogene. The length of the CDR3 is 20 residues. CDR3 DNA: TGTGCCAGCAGCTTTGGAACCCCCCAACTAAGAAACGGGACAGGGGGGAGCTACACCTTC. Protein product: CASSFGTPQLRNGTGGSYTF.

This clone was detected once. The rearrangement joins TRBV7-3 to TRBJ2-7; D is possibly TRBD1 (6 bases). The CDR3 is made up of 13 amino acids. Trimming removed 4 bases from V and 6 bases from J, with 13 bases in between. Per germline, CDR1 SGHTA and CDR2 FQGTGA. The CDR3 reads CASSSSGAGEQYF. The DNA of the CDR3 is TGTGCCAGCAGCTCCTCAGGGGCTGGCGAGCAGTACTTC.

The chain couples TRBV7-2 to TRBJ1-2; D is perhaps TRBD1 (5 bases). The CDR3 loop spans 15 amino acids. Trimming stripped 1 base from V and 8 bases from J, with 17 bases between. In germline, CDR1 is SGHTA, CDR2 FQGNSA. The CDR3 DNA reads as TGTGCCAGCAGCTTAGGGGGGGGGTGGGGTGGAGGCTACACCTTC. Encoded protein: CASSLGGGWGGGYTF. The entire variable domain, with the rest obtained from reference TRBV7-2 and TRBJ1-2, is as follows: GAGVSQSPSNKVTEKGKDVELRCDPISGHTALYWYRQSLGQGLEFLIYFQGNSAPDKSGLPSDRFSAERTGGSVSTLTIQRTQQEDSAVYLCASSLGGGWGGGYTFGSGTRLTVV.

This clone showed up just a few times. The chain is built from TRBV7-2 and TRBJ2-3, with 10 bases that match TRBD1. With V trimmed by 4 bases and J by 1 base, 14 bases remained unmatched. Germline values: CDR1 SGHTA, CDR2 FQGNSA. The CDR3 has 19 amino acids. Written as DNA, the CDR3 is TGTGCCAGCAGCTCCCGGGACAGGGGACGCGGAAGTGGCACAGATACGCAGTATTTT. Translation gives CASSSRDRGRGSGTDTQYF.

This sequence joins TRBV7-2 and TRBJ1-5, with D maybe TRBD1 (6 bases). CDR1 and CDR2 (germline): SGHTA, FQGNSA. The CDR3 extends over 16 amino acids. The V end lost 5 bases, the J end lost 2 bases, and 16 bases lay between the germline ends. The CDR3 sequence is CASSEGGGSGNQPQHF. In DNA, the CDR3 is TGTGCCAGCAGCGAAGGGGGGGGTTCCGGCAATCAGCCCCAGCATTTT. The full variable domain, completed using reference TRBV7-2 and TRBJ1-5, is GAGVSQSPSNKVTEKGKDVELRCDPISGHTALYWYRQSLGQGLEFLIYFQGNSAPDKSGLPSDRFSAERTGGSVSTLTIQRTQQEDSAVYLCASSEGGGSGNQPQHFGDGTRLSIL.

Points on this clone: An end of the junction differs from the germline gene, which may be a read error. This sequence joins TRBV5-4 and TRBJ1-6; D unclear. This CDR3 has 14 residues. Germline V gene data show CDR1 as SGHNT and CDR2 as YYREEE (reference sequence). The CDR3 is CASSFASYNSPLLF. The CDR3, as DNA: TGTGCCAGCAGCTTTGCGTCCTATAATTCACCCCTCCTCTTT.

CDR3 in amino acids: CASSLWQGGAKNIQYF. DNA for the CDR3: TGTGCCAGCAGTTTATGGCAGGGAGGGGCCAAAAACATTCAGTACTTC. The chain recombines TRBV28 with TRBJ2-4, with 7 bases lining up with TRBD2. The length of the CDR3 is 16 residues. Germline lookup yields CDR1 MDHEN and CDR2 SYDVKM. Trimming at V came to 0 bases and at J to 1 base, leaving 3 bases not matched to a gene.

The genes are TRBV15 and TRBJ2-7, with TRBD1 matching over 7 bases. V dropped 6 bases and J dropped 0; count of bases not matched to a gene: 8. CDR1 is LNHNV and CDR2 is YYDKDF in the germline V gene (reference sequence). The CDR3 has 15 amino acids. CDR3 bases: TGTGCCACCAGGGAGGACAGGCGAAGCTCCTACGAGCAGTACTTC. It yields the protein CATREDRRSSYEQYF.

The chain couples TRBV14 to TRBJ1-1; D unclear. The germline V gene has CDR1 SGHDN and CDR2 FVKESK. The germline V and J ends were trimmed by 4 bases and 5 bases, with 5 bases remaining between them. CDR3 length equals 11 residues. The CDR3 DNA reads as TGTGCCAGCAGCCTCGGGACTGAAGCTTTCTTT. Translation: CASSLGTEAFF.

The chain couples TRBV7-3 to TRBJ2-2; TRBD2 matches at 9 bases. J gave up 4 bases and V 1 base, and 4 bases lay outside the gene matches. Germline V gene sequence: CDR1 SGHTA, CDR2 FQGTGA. This CDR3 region has 16 residues. The DNA for the CDR3 is TGTGCCAGCAGCTTAATCCCAGCGGGGGGCACCGGGGAGCTGTTTTTT. This codes for CASSLIPAGGTGELFF.

The V gene is TRBV7-2, the J gene TRBJ2-7, with TRBD1 as a possible D gene (6 bases). Germline V gene data show CDR1 as SGHTA and CDR2 as FQGNSA. This CDR3 region has 15 residues. The V end lost 6 bases, the J end lost 3 bases, and 18 bases lay between the germline ends. This CDR3 reads CASSSAAGVNYEQYF. In nucleotides, the CDR3 is TGTGCCAGCAGTTCCGCGGCAGGGGTTAACTACGAGCAGTACTTC.

The chain employs TRBV4-3 and TRBJ2-1, with D possibly TRBD2 on 5 matching bases. This CDR3 is 17 amino acids long. The V end was cut by 0 bases, the J end by 0 bases, with 12 bases between. CDR1 and CDR2 (germline): LGHNA, YSLEER. Written as DNA, the CDR3 is TGCGCCAGCAGCCAAGAAGCCCCGGGGAGCTCCTACAATGAGCAGTTCTTC. Its translation: CASSQEAPGSSYNEQFF.